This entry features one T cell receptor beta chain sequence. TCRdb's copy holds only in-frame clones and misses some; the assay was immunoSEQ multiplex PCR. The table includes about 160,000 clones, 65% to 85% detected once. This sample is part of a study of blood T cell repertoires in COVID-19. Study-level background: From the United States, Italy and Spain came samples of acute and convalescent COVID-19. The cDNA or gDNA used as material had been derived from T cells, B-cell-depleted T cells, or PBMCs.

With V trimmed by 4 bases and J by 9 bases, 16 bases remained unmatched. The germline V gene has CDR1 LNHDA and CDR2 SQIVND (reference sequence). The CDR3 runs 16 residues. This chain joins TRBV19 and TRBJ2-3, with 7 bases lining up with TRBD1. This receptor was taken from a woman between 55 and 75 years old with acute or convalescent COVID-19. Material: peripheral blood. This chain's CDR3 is CASSKGTDIAQRTQYF. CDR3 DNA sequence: TGTGCCAGTAGTAAAGGGACAGATATTGCACAGCGGACGCAGTATTTT.